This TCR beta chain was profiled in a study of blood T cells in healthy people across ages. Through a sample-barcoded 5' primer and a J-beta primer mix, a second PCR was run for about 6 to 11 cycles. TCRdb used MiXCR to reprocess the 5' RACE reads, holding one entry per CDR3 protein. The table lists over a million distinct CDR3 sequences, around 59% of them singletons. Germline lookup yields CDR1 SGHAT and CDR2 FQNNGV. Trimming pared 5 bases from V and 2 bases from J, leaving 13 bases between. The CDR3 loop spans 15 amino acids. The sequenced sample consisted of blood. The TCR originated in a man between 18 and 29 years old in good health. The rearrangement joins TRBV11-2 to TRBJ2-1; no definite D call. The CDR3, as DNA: TGTGCCAGCAGCCGAGGCTACTACCCCTACAATGAGCAGTTCTTC. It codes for CASSRGYYPYNEQFF.